A single sample is the source of the 7 T cell receptor beta chains below, sequenced in a study of blood T cell repertoires in COVID-19. Assay: immunoSEQ multiplex PCR; the TCRdb copy retains only in-frame clones and omits some. The sample gives about 70,000 clones, around 85% of which show up once; about 12% is in the top ten. Sequencing was done on a sample of peripheral blood. The receptors were gathered from a human donor in a cohort sampled during active COVID-19.

The V call is TRBV3-1 (or the pseudogene TRBV3-2), the J call TRBJ1-1, with TRBD1 matching over 12 bases. V shed 0 bases, J shed 4 bases, and the junction held 12 bases outside the gene matches. CDR1 and CDR2 from the germline V gene are LGHDT and YNNKEL (reference sequence). The CDR3 loop spans 19 amino acids. This CDR3 reads CASSQDLGTGGGLGTEAFF. The DNA of the CDR3 is TGTGCCAGCAGCCAAGATCTTGGGACAGGGGGCGGTTTGGGCACTGAAGCTTTCTTT.

The chain carries TRBV19 and TRBJ1-1, with 10 bases fitting TRBD1. Germline CDR1 and CDR2: LNHDA and SQIVND (reference sequence). Unmatched junction bases numbered 6, after V lost 1 base and J lost 4 bases. This CDR3 is 16 amino acids long. The CDR3, as DNA: TGTGCCAGTAGTATAGCCCGGACAGGGGGAATCACTGAAGCTTTCTTT. Its translation: CASSIARTGGITEAFF.

Here the CDR3 reads CASSSYRGGLSNQPQHF. Here the CDR3 DNA reads TGTGCCAGCAGCTCCTACAGGGGTGGGTTAAGTAATCAGCCCCAGCATTTT. The chain uses TRBV5-8 and TRBJ1-5; TRBD1 matches at 7 bases. The CDR3 extends over 17 amino acids. V shed 3 bases, J shed 4 bases, and the junction held 13 bases outside the gene matches. In germline, CDR1 is SGHTS, CDR2 YDEGEE.

This rearrangement joins TRBV19 to TRBJ2-2, with 8 bases that match TRBD1. The CDR3 length is 16 residues. Per germline, CDR1 LNHDA and CDR2 SQIVND (reference sequence). V lost 3 bases to trimming and J lost 4 bases; unmatched junction nucleotides: 7. The CDR3 DNA reads TGTGCCAGTAGTATGGGGGACAGGAGAGGCACCGGGGAGCTGTTTTTT. Its translation is CASSMGDRRGTGELFF.

The CDR3 region has the DNA TGTGCCAGCAGTTTAGGCGGACAGGATTCCTATGGCTACACCTTC. Amino acids: CASSLGGQDSYGYTF. The rearrangement joins TRBV27 to TRBJ1-2; 7 bases are a match to TRBD1. CDR1 is MNHEY and CDR2 is SMNVEV in the germline V gene (reference sequence). V trimming: 2 bases; J trimming: 4 bases; junction bases outside the gene matches: 7. CDR3 length equals 15 residues.

This chain links TRBV5-4 with TRBJ2-3; D gene unclear. Trimming stripped 1 base from V and 6 bases from J, with 12 bases between. This CDR3 region has 14 residues. In germline, CDR1 is SGHNT, CDR2 YYREEE (reference sequence). The CDR3 spells CASSLRESSDTQYF. CDR3 nucleotide sequence: TGTGCCAGCAGCTTGCGCGAGTCAAGCGATACGCAGTATTTT.

This rearrangement joins TRBV30 to TRBJ1-4; tentatively, D is TRBD1 (6 bases). This CDR3 has 15 amino acids. CDR1 GTSNPN and CDR2 SVGIG come from the germline V gene (reference sequence). The V end was cut by 2 bases, the J end by 8 bases, with 18 bases between. CDR3 residues: CAWSMAGEGSEKLFF. The CDR3 DNA is TGTGCCTGGAGTATGGCAGGGGAGGGTAGCGAAAAACTGTTTTTT. The full variable domain, with the rest looked up from reference TRBV30 and TRBJ1-4, is SQTIHQWPATLVQPVGSPLSLECTVEGTSNPNLYWYRQAAGRGLQLLFYSVGIGQISSEVPQNLSASRPQDRQFILSSKKLLLSDSGFYLCAWSMAGEGSEKLFFGSGTQLSVL.